What follows are 3 T cell receptor beta chains derived from one specimen sequenced in a study of blood T cells in healthy people across ages. A second roughly 7 to 12 cycle PCR used barcoded and J-beta primers. TCRdb ran MiXCR on the 5' RACE reads and lists one entry per CDR3 protein. The data show 1,800,000 or so distinct CDR3 sequences, roughly 43% seen once. The source material was blood. Receptors were obtained from a human donor in good health.

This clonotype turned up a few times. The J gene is TRBJ1-2, the V gene TRBV6-5; 7 nucleotides line up with TRBD1. V was clipped by 0 bases and J by 6 bases; unmatched bases: 4. Germline CDR1 is MNHEY and CDR2 is SVGAGI. This CDR3 region has 14 residues. In DNA, the CDR3 is TGTGCCAGCAGTTACTCGGGGACAGACGATGGCTACACCTTC. This translates into CASSYSGTDDGYTF.

This clonotype has just a few counts. The V call is TRBV20-1, the J call TRBJ1-2; 7 nucleotides align to TRBD1. CDR3 length equals 13 residues. V trimming: 5 bases; J trimming: 1 base; junction bases outside the gene matches: 4. Per the germline V gene, CDR1 is DFQATT and CDR2 is SNEGSKA (reference sequence). CDR3 residues: CSAGGGDNYGYTF. In DNA, the CDR3 is TGCAGTGCTGGAGGGGGCGATAACTATGGCTACACCTTC.

This clonotype was seen a handful of times. V gene TRBV24-1 combines with J gene TRBJ2-5; D gene ambiguous. This CDR3 region has 13 residues. The V end was cut by 7 bases, the J end by 2 bases, with 10 bases between. Germline loops: CDR1 KGHDR, CDR2 SFDVKD. DNA for the CDR3: TGTGCCACCAGAACAGCTGATCAAGAGACCCAGTACTTC. Its translation is CATRTADQETQYF.